The 14 T cell receptor beta chains reported below all come from one sample, sequenced in a study of cytomegalovirus exposure and HLA in healthy donors. The assay was immunoSEQ multiplex PCR, and TCRdb's table has in-frame clones only and misses some. The profile covers 85,000 to 95,000 clones, with approximately 96% appearing a single time and roughly 0.82% taken by the ten largest. Sequencing used PBMCs. These receptors were obtained from a man between 18 and 29 years old in good health and CMV-seronegative.

V is TRBV6-5 and J is TRBJ2-4, with TRBD1 identical over 9 bases. This CDR3 has 13 amino acids. Unmatched junction bases numbered 5, after V lost 6 bases and J lost 8 bases. Germline V CDR1 and CDR2: MNHEY, SVGAGI. CDR3: CASRPGQGDIQYF. CDR3 nucleotide sequence: TGTGCCAGCAGGCCGGGACAGGGAGACATTCAGTACTTC.

The J gene is TRBJ1-5, the V gene TRBV7-2; 9 bases are shared with TRBD1. CDR1 and CDR2 (germline): SGHTA, FQGNSA. V was pared by 5 bases and J by 1 base, with 9 bases of the junction left unmatched. CDR3 size: 17 residues. Written as DNA, the CDR3 is TGTGCCAGCAGCCCTGGGACAGGGTCAAGAAGCAATCAGCCCCAGCATTTT. Protein product: CASSPGTGSRSNQPQHF.

V gene TRBV7-3 combines with J gene TRBJ2-3, with TRBD2 as a possible D gene (6 bases). This CDR3 comprises 17 residues. The ends were cut back, 5 bases at V and 3 bases at J, with 21 bases in the middle. Germline CDR1 SGHTA, CDR2 FQGTGA. This CDR3 is CASSPPPGGDPTDTQYF. CDR3 in DNA: TGTGCCAGCAGCCCGCCACCCGGAGGGGACCCAACAGATACGCAGTATTTT.

The chain is built from TRBV5-4 and TRBJ2-2; D unclear. The V end lost 4 bases, the J end lost 0 bases, and 13 bases lay between the germline ends. This CDR3 region has 16 residues. The germline V gene encodes CDR1 SGHNT and CDR2 YYREEE (reference sequence). The CDR3 DNA reads as TGTGCCAGCAGCACCCAGGCACCACCGAACACCGGGGAGCTGTTTTTT. Its protein is CASSTQAPPNTGELFF.

The J gene is TRBJ1-2, the V gene TRBV6-5, with D possibly TRBD1 on 6 matching bases. V lost 1 base and J lost 5, with 8 bases in between. Germline V gene data show CDR1 as MNHEY and CDR2 as SVGAGI. The CDR3 length is 13 residues. The CDR3 coding sequence is TGTGCCAGCAGTTACTTCACAGGGTATGGCTACACCTTC. Its protein product is CASSYFTGYGYTF.

This chain connects TRBV18 to TRBJ2-5; 12 bases are a match to TRBD2. CDR1 and CDR2 (germline): KGHSH, LQKENI. J lost 5 bases, V lost 4 bases, and 14 bases had no gene match. The length of the CDR3 is 18 residues. CDR3 nucleotides: TGTGCCAGCTCACTTCGGACCCGGACTAGCGGGGATGGGGAGACCCAGTACTTC. This encodes CASSLRTRTSGDGETQYF.

Of note for this clone: Other DNA sequences of this sample code for an identical CDR3. The chain uses TRBV18 and TRBJ2-7; TRBD2 is a possible D gene (7 bases). Germline CDR1 is KGHSH and CDR2 is LQKENI. CDR3 length: 14 residues. For the CDR3, the DNA is TGTGCCAGCTCACCAAACGTGGGGGCGGGAGAGCAGTACGTT. It specifies CASSPNVGAGEQYV.

The chain couples TRBV18 to TRBJ2-2; the D gene is possibly TRBD1 (7 bases). Trimming stripped 3 bases from V and 7 bases from J, with 15 bases between. Germline V gives CDR1 KGHSH, CDR2 LQKENI. The CDR3 covers 15 residues. The CDR3 DNA is TGTGCCAGCTCACCGGGCAGACAGGGAGGCGGGGAGCTGTTTTTT. It encodes CASSPGRQGGGELFF.

The gene calls are TRBV28 and TRBJ1-2; D is ambiguous. The length of the CDR3 is 11 residues. Trimming took 6 bases from V and 8 from J, leaving 10 bases between them. Germline loops: CDR1 MDHEN, CDR2 SYDVKM. The CDR3 DNA sequence: TGTGCCAGCAGGCACCCGGGGGGCTACACCTTC. Translated, it gives CASRHPGGYTF.

This clone came up once. The chain couples TRBV30 to TRBJ2-5; TRBD1 is a possible D gene (5 bases). The CDR3 runs 13 residues. Germline lookup yields CDR1 GTSNPN and CDR2 SVGIG (reference sequence). V was clipped by 2 bases and J by 1 base, with 8 bases between them. The CDR3 is CAWSLGVQETQYF. CDR3 sequence (DNA): TGTGCCTGGAGTCTAGGGGTCCAAGAGACCCAGTACTTC.

The chain has TRBV10-1 and TRBJ1-5; 8 positions agree with TRBD1. The CDR3 spans 13 residues. The germline CDR1 and CDR2 sequences are WNHNN and SYGVQD (reference sequence). Trimming at V came to 6 bases and at J to 7 bases, leaving 5 bases not matched to a gene. This CDR3 is CASSLTGGQPQHF. In DNA, the CDR3 is TGCGCCAGCAGCCTTACAGGGGGACAGCCCCAGCATTTT.

The chain carries TRBV4-1 and TRBJ2-1, with TRBD2 matching 14 bases. J lost 5 bases, V lost 0 bases, and 9 bases had no gene match. Looked up from germline, CDR1 is MGHRA and CDR2 is YSYEKL. CDR3 length equals 19 residues. DNA for the CDR3: TGCGCCAGCAGCCAAGAGCGAGGACTAGCGGGAGGTCCAGACAATGAGCAGTTCTTC. Amino acids: CASSQERGLAGGPDNEQFF.

CDR3 sequence reads: CASSLGQGQGMAEQYV. The CDR3 nucleotides are TGTGCCAGCAGCTTAGGCCAAGGACAGGGTATGGCCGAGCAGTACGTC. J is TRBJ2-7 and V is TRBV11-2; 8 bases align to TRBD1. CDR3 length: 16 residues. With 1 base clipped from V and 6 bases from J, the junction kept 11 bases outside the gene matches. The germline V gene has CDR1 SGHAT and CDR2 FQNNGV.

This chain connects TRBV27 to TRBJ2-3; D is possibly TRBD1 (6 bases). CDR1 and CDR2 (germline): MNHEY, SMNVEV (reference sequence). This CDR3 spans 14 amino acids. V was pared by 4 bases and J by 2 bases, with 10 bases between. CDR3 loop: CASSSGTLTDTQYF. The CDR3 nucleotides are TGTGCCAGCAGTTCCGGGACACTCACAGATACGCAGTATTTT.